This T cell receptor beta chain came from a study of blood T cell repertoires in COVID-19. Study overall: The United States, Italy and Spain provided the acute and convalescent COVID-19 samples. Sample material is recorded as cDNA or gDNA derived from T cells, B-cell-depleted T cells, or PBMCs.

Seattle's cohort entered during active infection and was followed longitudinally. CDR1 is MDHEN and CDR2 is SYDVKM in the germline V gene. V lost 2 bases, J lost 10 bases, and 12 bases lay in between. CDR3 length equals 14 residues. Per the study methods: Nucleated cell number was recorded as an estimate derived from reference gene primer amplification. Generated by immunoSEQ multiplex PCR, the TCRdb table keeps only in-frame clones and is missing some. D and trimming come from the DNA, and the V and J calls and clone size come from that table. The sample shows approximately 70,000 clones, roughly 90% of them seen only once.

Sequenced input: peripheral blood. The chain is built from TRBV28 and TRBJ1-6, with D uncertain. The sequence derives from a man in his forties with COVID-19, enrolled during active disease. CDR3 nucleotide sequence: TGTGCCAGCAGTTTACCCGGGTTAGGATCACCCCTCCACTTT. Translating gives CASSLPGLGSPLHF.